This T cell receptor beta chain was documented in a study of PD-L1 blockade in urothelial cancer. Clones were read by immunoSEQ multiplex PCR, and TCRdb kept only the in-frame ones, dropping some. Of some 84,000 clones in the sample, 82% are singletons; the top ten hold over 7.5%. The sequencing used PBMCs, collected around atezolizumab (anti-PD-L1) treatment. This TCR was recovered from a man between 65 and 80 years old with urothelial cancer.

The CDR3 region has the DNA TGTGCCAGTAGTAAGTCAGTTTATAGCAATCAGCCCCAGCATTTT. This encodes CASSKSVYSNQPQHF. The V and J genes are TRBV19 and TRBJ1-5; no clear D gene. The CDR3 has 15 amino acids. V lost 4 bases and J 0 bases, leaving 10 bases between the germline ends. CDR1 LNHDA and CDR2 SQIVND come from the germline V gene (reference sequence).